The 30 T cell receptor beta chains listed next were all sequenced from one sample in a study of cytomegalovirus exposure and HLA in healthy donors. Primers included in the PCR were 60 Vbeta and 13 Jbeta primers. Clones were read by immunoSEQ multiplex PCR, and TCRdb kept only the in-frame ones, dropping some. This repertoire shows 150,000 to 200,000 clones, about 74% found once; its top ten account for approximately 3%. The sequenced material came from PBMCs. The receptor set was obtained from a male donor in good health and CMV-seronegative.

The chain combines TRBV19 with TRBJ1-4; D is ambiguous. Germline lookup yields CDR1 LNHDA and CDR2 SQIVND (reference sequence). The V end lost 0 bases, the J end lost 5 bases, and 7 bases lay between the germline ends. The CDR3 runs 14 residues. The CDR3 nucleotides read TGTGCCAGTAGTATAGATCTTATGAATGAAAAACTGTTTTTT. Amino acids: CASSIDLMNEKLFF.

This chain connects TRBV10-3 to TRBJ1-2; D ambiguous. The CDR3 is 13 amino acids. The V and J ends lost 7 bases and 6 bases respectively, with 15 bases between them. CDR1 and CDR2 (germline): ENHRY, SYGVKD. The CDR3 protein is CAIKGSGGDGYTF. CDR3 sequence (DNA): TGTGCCATCAAAGGTAGCGGAGGCGATGGCTACACCTTC.

This chain connects TRBV7-9 to TRBJ2-7; 8 bases align to TRBD1. The V gene's germline CDR1 is SEHNR and CDR2 FQNEAQ (reference sequence). The CDR3 runs to 15 residues. The V segment lost 6 bases and the J segment 4 bases; nucleotides outside the gene matches: 11. CDR3 sequence (DNA): TGTGCCAGCAGTTACGTACGGACAGGGTTTTACGAGCAGTACTTC. This codes for CASSYVRTGFYEQYF.

The chain carries TRBV7-9 and TRBJ1-4, with D possibly being TRBD1 (5 bases). This CDR3 is 15 amino acids long. Trimming cost V 0 bases and J 4 bases, with 9 bases left between them. Germline-derived CDR1 and CDR2 are SEHNR and FQNEAQ (reference sequence). The CDR3 is CASSLADSINEKLFF. The CDR3 DNA is TGTGCCAGCAGCTTAGCCGACAGTATTAATGAAAAACTGTTTTTT.

The gene calls are TRBV4-1 and TRBJ1-4; unclear D gene. Germline values: CDR1 MGHRA, CDR2 YSYEKL. V dropped 0 bases and J dropped 0 bases, with 14 bases sitting between them. This CDR3 has 18 residues. The CDR3 region is CASSQDLVGPATNEKLFF. The CDR3 nucleotides read TGCGCCAGCAGCCAAGATCTGGTTGGGCCTGCAACTAATGAAAAACTGTTTTTT.

The chain is built from TRBV7-3 and TRBJ1-2, with D possibly being TRBD1 (6 bases). Trimming removed 6 bases from V and 3 bases from J, with 14 bases in between. This CDR3 region has 14 residues. Germline V gives CDR1 SGHTA, CDR2 FQGTGA. DNA of the CDR3: TGTGCCAGCAGTCCTGGACAGCGAGACTATGGCTACACCTTC. Protein product: CASSPGQRDYGYTF.

The rearrangement uses TRBV2 and TRBJ2-1; perhaps TRBD1 as D (5 bases). The CDR3 is 13 amino acids. V was trimmed by 11 bases and J by 2 bases, leaving 13 bases between them. Germline CDR1 is SNHLY and CDR2 is FYNNEI. The CDR3 nucleotides read TGTGCCGTCAGGGTTTCCCCCTACAATGAGCAGTTCTTC. This encodes CAVRVSPYNEQFF.

CDR3 DNA: TGTGCCAGTAGTATCGGAGCGGGGGGGCTCCAAGAGACCCAGTACTTC. Translated, it gives CASSIGAGGLQETQYF. The chain recombines TRBV19 with TRBJ2-5; 10 nucleotides match TRBD2. CDR3 length: 16 amino acids. Trimming removed 3 bases from V and 1 base from J; junction bases left unmatched: 5. Germline V CDR1 and CDR2: LNHDA, SQIVND (reference sequence).

The chain carries TRBV5-8 and TRBJ2-7; 7 positions agree with TRBD2. The CDR3 extends over 14 amino acids. CDR1 SGHTS and CDR2 YDEGEE come from the germline V gene. V trimming: 3 bases; J trimming: 1 base; junction bases outside the gene matches: 4. This CDR3 is CASSSSGTSYEQYF. The CDR3 region has the DNA TGTGCCAGCAGCTCTAGCGGAACTTCCTACGAGCAGTACTTC.

The J gene is TRBJ2-1, the V gene TRBV15; 8 bases map to TRBD1. Germline assignment: CDR1 LNHNV and CDR2 YYDKDF (reference sequence). The CDR3 is 15 residues long. V trimming: 5 bases; J trimming: 1 base; junction bases outside the gene matches: 4. CDR3 in amino acids: CATSPTGGSYNEQFF. The DNA for the CDR3 is TGTGCCACCAGCCCTACAGGGGGTTCCTACAATGAGCAGTTCTTC.

V is TRBV13 and J is TRBJ1-3, with D unclear. This CDR3 comprises 17 residues. In germline, CDR1 is PRHDT, CDR2 FYEKMQ (reference sequence). Trimming cost V 5 bases and J 0 bases, with 17 bases left between them. The CDR3 loop is CASSLDREDLSGNTIYF. CDR3 nucleotides: TGTGCCAGCAGCCTGGATCGGGAGGATCTCTCTGGAAACACCATATATTTT.

CDR3 loop: CASSLSGTVSNQPQHF. For the CDR3, the DNA is TGTGCCAGCTCACTATCCGGGACTGTTAGCAATCAGCCCCAGCATTTT. V gene TRBV18 combines with J gene TRBJ1-5, with a possible D match to TRBD1 (5 bases). Per the germline V gene, CDR1 is KGHSH and CDR2 is LQKENI. V gave up 4 bases and J gave up 0 bases, with 13 bases separating them. This CDR3 spans 16 amino acids.

The chain uses TRBV7-2 and TRBJ2-1, with a weak D call TRBD2 (5 bases). CDR1 and CDR2 (germline): SGHTA, FQGNSA. V was cut by 5 bases and J by 8 bases, with 22 bases left in between. This CDR3 contains 16 residues. The CDR3 region is CASSVDQYGVGDEQFF. The CDR3 nucleotides read TGTGCCAGCAGCGTAGACCAATACGGGGTGGGCGATGAGCAGTTCTTC.

As concerns this clone: At one of its ends the junction is not consistent with the germline gene, which may arise from a read error. The rearrangement uses TRBV7-9 and TRBJ2-1; 7 nucleotides line up with TRBD2. This CDR3 region has 15 residues. The germline gives CDR1 SEHNR, CDR2 FQNEAQ (reference sequence). The CDR3 bases are TGTTCCAGCAGCCCTCGACTAGCTCCTAAGGATGAGCAGTTCTTC. This sequence encodes CSSSPRLAPKDEQFF.

This chain connects TRBV18 to TRBJ1-5; TRBD1 is a possible D gene (6 bases). Germline lookup yields CDR1 KGHSH and CDR2 LQKENI. CDR3 size: 13 residues. V lost 4 bases and J lost 6, with 10 bases in between. This CDR3 reads CASSLQGTQPQHF. As DNA, the CDR3 is TGTGCCAGCTCACTACAGGGTACTCAGCCCCAGCATTTT. Supplemented by reference TRBV18 and TRBJ1-5, the full variable domain reads NAGVMQNPRHLVRRRGQEARLRCSPMKGHSHVYWYRQLPEEGLKFMVYLQKENIIDESGMPKERFSAEFPKEGPSILRIQQVVRGDSAAYFCASSLQGTQPQHFGDGTRLSIL.

This clone was seen only once. The chain couples TRBV5-1 to TRBJ2-5; 8 nucleotides align to TRBD1. J lost 11 bases, V lost 0 bases, and 9 bases had no gene match. The CDR3 has 14 residues. From germline, CDR1 is SGHRS and CDR2 YFSETQ. The chain's CDR3 is CASSLGQGIGEQYF. The CDR3 bases are TGCGCCAGCAGCTTGGGACAGGGGATAGGAGAGCAGTACTTC.

A single count supports this clone. In the same sample, other DNA sequences code for this CDR3. J is TRBJ2-7 and V is TRBV5-1, with TRBD1 matching 10 bases. Germline V gene sequence: CDR1 SGHRS, CDR2 YFSETQ. V shed 0 bases and J 6 bases; nucleotides not matched to a gene: 0. The CDR3 length is 13 residues. CDR3 in DNA: TGCGCCAGCAGCTTGGGGACAGGGGGCGAGCAGTACTTC. Translating it yields CASSLGTGGEQYF.

The rearrangement links TRBV7-3 to TRBJ2-3; D is possibly TRBD2 (6 bases). Germline CDR1 reads SGHTA; CDR2 reads FQGTGA. The V gene lost 5 bases and the J gene lost 5 bases, with 20 bases spanning the gap. This CDR3 region has 16 residues. CDR3 nucleotides: TGTGCCAGCAGCCAAGGGCCCCAAGTCGGGGGAGATACGCAGTATTTT. Protein product: CASSQGPQVGGDTQYF. The entire variable domain, with the rest obtained from reference TRBV7-3 and TRBJ2-3, is as follows: GAGVSQTPSNKVTEKGKYVELRCDPISGHTALYWYRQSLGQGPEFLIYFQGTGAADDSGLPNDRFFAVRPEGSVSTLKIQRTERGDSAVYLCASSQGPQVGGDTQYFGPGTRLTVL.

The CDR3 spells CASSLRPSGVSGELFF. CDR3 nucleotide sequence: TGTGCCAGCAGCTTACGGCCTAGCGGGGTAAGTGGGGAGCTGTTTTTT. The rearrangement links TRBV11-3 to TRBJ2-2; TRBD2 matches at 9 bases. Germline V gene data show CDR1 as SGHNT and CDR2 as YENEEA. CDR3 length: 16 amino acids. Losses at the gene ends were 2 bases for V and 8 bases for J; bases not matched to a gene: 9.

The V and J genes are TRBV11-2 and TRBJ1-4; possible D gene TRBD1, 5 bases. Germline lookup yields CDR1 SGHAT and CDR2 FQNNGV. The CDR3 has 14 residues. V gave up 4 bases and J gave up 2 bases, with 8 bases separating them. The CDR3 region is CASSSRQTNEKLFF. For the CDR3, the DNA is TGTGCCAGCAGCTCCAGACAGACTAATGAAAAACTGTTTTTT.

J is TRBJ2-1 and V is TRBV7-2; no clear D. The CDR3 sequence is 19 residues long. The ends were cut back, 2 bases at V and 0 bases at J, with 20 bases in the middle. CDR1 is SGHTA and CDR2 is FQGNSA in the germline V gene. This chain's CDR3 is CASSLRLGSPPSSYNEQFF. DNA of the CDR3: TGTGCCAGCAGCTTAAGGCTAGGTTCCCCCCCGAGCTCCTACAATGAGCAGTTCTTC.

The genes are TRBV6-1 and TRBJ2-6; D not resolved. Per the germline V gene, CDR1 is MNHNS and CDR2 is SASEGT. The CDR3 has 15 amino acids. V was clipped by 0 bases and J by 0 bases, with 3 bases between them. CDR3 coding DNA: TGTGCCAGCAGTGAAGCGAGCTCTGGGGCCAACGTCCTGACTTTC. As protein: CASSEASSGANVLTF.

The table lists this clone with a count of one. CDR3 bases: TGTGCCAGCAGTGCCCAGGGGTCACAAGAGACCCAGTACTTC. Translation: CASSAQGSQETQYF. V and J are TRBV2 and TRBJ2-5; a weak D match, TRBD1 (6 bases). The CDR3 runs to 14 residues. In germline, CDR1 is SNHLY, CDR2 FYNNEI. Deletions cut 4 bases from V and 2 bases from J, with 11 bases between.

This chain uses TRBV9 with TRBJ2-7; 10 nucleotides align to TRBD2. This CDR3 contains 15 residues. V was pared by 2 bases and J by 3 bases, with 5 bases of the junction left unmatched. Germline-derived CDR1 and CDR2 are SGDLS and YYNGEE. The CDR3 coding sequence is TGTGCCAGCAGCGTCGGTTCTAGCGGGGGCTACGAGCAGTACTTC. Its translation: CASSVGSSGGYEQYF.

The rearrangement links TRBV28 to TRBJ1-5, with D possibly matching TRBD1 (6 bases). V lost 2 bases, J lost 5 bases, and 10 bases lay in between. The germline V gene encodes CDR1 MDHEN and CDR2 SYDVKM. This CDR3 has 14 amino acids. As DNA, the CDR3 is TGTGCCAGCAGTTTAGGAGGGGGGGATCAGCCCCAGCATTTT. Protein: CASSLGGGDQPQHF.

V gene TRBV18 combines with J gene TRBJ1-5, with no clear D. V lost 0 bases and J 1 base, leaving 7 bases between the germline ends. This CDR3 has 15 residues. The germline gives CDR1 KGHSH, CDR2 LQKENI. The DNA for the CDR3 is TGTGCCAGCTCACCACCGACTGGGAGCAATCAGCCCCAGCATTTT. It encodes CASSPPTGSNQPQHF.

The rearrangement uses TRBV5-4 and TRBJ1-1; D perhaps matches TRBD1 (5 bases). V was clipped by 0 bases and J by 5 bases, with 14 bases between them. Germline CDR1 SGHNT, CDR2 YYREEE (reference sequence). The CDR3 consists of 15 residues. The CDR3 DNA sequence: TGTGCCAGCAGCTTGGGGGGCTCAGGGTGGACTGAAGCTTTCTTT. Translation gives CASSLGGSGWTEAFF.

The J gene is TRBJ2-7, the V gene TRBV5-1, with D possibly being TRBD2 (5 bases). V lost 0 bases to trimming and J lost 0 bases, with 19 bases between them. CDR1 and CDR2 (germline): SGHRS, YFSETQ. This CDR3 contains 18 residues. CDR3 region: CASSLGPSGGRSSYEQYF. The CDR3 DNA reads as TGCGCCAGCAGCTTGGGTCCCTCAGGCGGGCGCAGCTCCTACGAGCAGTACTTC.

The chain is built from TRBV6-4 and TRBJ1-2, with 7 nucleotides matching TRBD1. CDR3 length equals 15 residues. J lost 3 bases, V lost 5 bases, and 9 bases had no gene match. Germline V CDR1 and CDR2: MRHNA, SNTAGT. This CDR3 is CASSLEKGAYYGYTF. CDR3 coding DNA: TGTGCCAGCAGTTTGGAAAAGGGGGCATACTATGGCTACACCTTC.

This chain connects TRBV27 to TRBJ1-1, with a tentative D call TRBD1 (5 bases). This CDR3 comprises 15 residues. With 1 base removed from V and 5 bases from J, the gap between germline ends came to 14 bases. CDR1 and CDR2 (germline): MNHEY, SMNVEV (reference sequence). The CDR3 DNA is TGTGCCAGCAGTTTATATACGGCTGGGGGGACTGAAGCTTTCTTT. Its protein is CASSLYTAGGTEAFF.